This T cell receptor (beta chain) stems from a study of identical twins. This clonotype showed up just a few times. The antigen remains unidentified. Trimming took off 2 bases at V and 2 bases at J, with 7 bases between the two ends. From germline, CDR1 is MNHEY and CDR2 SVGAGI. The CDR3 has 13 amino acids. Study-level results: The study found excess low generation probability among twin-shared out-of-frame alpha sequences.

TCRdb recomputed calls from the 5' RACE reads with MiXCR, one row per CDR3 protein. There are roughly 770,000 distinct CDR3 sequences in the sample; 15% to 20% occur only once, and around 13% lies in the top ten. The sample was also linked to a second study, of T cells expressing NK-cell markers. This second study says: The study did not resolve the HCMV specificity of expanded NKG2C+ T cell clones.

The material sequenced was PBMCs. The chain joins TRBV6-5 to TRBJ2-7; the D gene is possibly TRBD2 (5 bases). This sequence was found in a woman aged 18-30 years in good health. The CDR3 loop reads CASSYLTTYEQYF. The CDR3 bases are TGTGCCAGCAGTTACCTGACTACCTACGAGCAGTACTTC.